This paragraph reports one TCR beta chain. The sample comes from a study of blood T cell repertoires in COVID-19. Overall study: Whether acute or convalescent, the COVID-19 samples came from the United States, Italy and Spain. Sources were T cells, B-cell-depleted T cells, or PBMCs; the material itself was cDNA or gDNA.

The assay was immunoSEQ multiplex PCR, and TCRdb's table has in-frame clones only and misses some. The profile shows under 60,000 clones, 90% of them singletons. Trimming removed 3 bases from V and 3 bases from J; junction bases left unmatched: 14. From germline, CDR1 is SGHRS and CDR2 YFSETQ. There are 18 residues in the CDR3. Material: peripheral blood. The receptor was derived from a man in his fifties with acute or convalescent COVID-19. J is TRBJ2-3 and V is TRBV5-1; 9 nucleotides agree with TRBD2. The CDR3, as DNA: TGCGCCAGCAGCTCCCCTAGCGGGAAGCTGGGGGGGACAGATACGCAGTATTTT. Amino acid sequence: CASSSPSGKLGGTDTQYF.